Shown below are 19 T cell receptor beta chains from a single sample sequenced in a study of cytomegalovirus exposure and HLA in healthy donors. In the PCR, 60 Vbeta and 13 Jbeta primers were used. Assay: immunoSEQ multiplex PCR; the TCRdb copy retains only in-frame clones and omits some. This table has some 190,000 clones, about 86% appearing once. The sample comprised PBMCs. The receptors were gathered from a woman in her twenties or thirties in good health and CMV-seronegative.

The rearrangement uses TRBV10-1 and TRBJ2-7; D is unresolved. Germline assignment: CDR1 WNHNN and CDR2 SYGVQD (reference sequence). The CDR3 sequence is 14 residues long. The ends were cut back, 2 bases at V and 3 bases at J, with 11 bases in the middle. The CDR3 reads CASSEGLIGYEQYF. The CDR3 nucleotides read TGCGCCAGCAGTGAGGGGCTAATAGGCTACGAGCAGTACTTC.

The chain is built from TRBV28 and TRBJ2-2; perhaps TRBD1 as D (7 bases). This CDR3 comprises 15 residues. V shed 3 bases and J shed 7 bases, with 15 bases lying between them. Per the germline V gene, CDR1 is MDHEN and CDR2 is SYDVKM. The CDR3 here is CASSFTSGGIGELFF. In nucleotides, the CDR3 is TGTGCCAGCAGTTTCACGTCAGGGGGGATCGGGGAGCTGTTTTTT.

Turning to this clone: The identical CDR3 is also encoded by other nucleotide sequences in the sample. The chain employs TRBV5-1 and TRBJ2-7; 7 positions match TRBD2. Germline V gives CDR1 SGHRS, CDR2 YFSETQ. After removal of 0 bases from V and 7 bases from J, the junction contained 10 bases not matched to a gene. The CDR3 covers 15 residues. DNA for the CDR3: TGCGCCAGCAGCTTGGTCGAAGCGGGGTGGAATGAGCAGTACTTC. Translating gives CASSLVEAGWNEQYF.

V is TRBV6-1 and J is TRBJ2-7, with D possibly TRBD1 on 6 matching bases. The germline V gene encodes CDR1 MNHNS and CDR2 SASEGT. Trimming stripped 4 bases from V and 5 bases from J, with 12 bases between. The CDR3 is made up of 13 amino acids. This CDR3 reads CASSAGTTDEQYF. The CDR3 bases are TGTGCCAGCAGTGCCGGGACAACGGACGAGCAGTACTTC.

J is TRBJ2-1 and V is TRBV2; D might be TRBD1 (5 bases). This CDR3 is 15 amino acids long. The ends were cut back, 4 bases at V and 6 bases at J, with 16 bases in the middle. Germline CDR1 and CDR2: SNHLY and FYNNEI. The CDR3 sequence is CASSARLVRGNEQFF. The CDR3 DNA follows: TGTGCCAGCAGTGCTAGGCTAGTTAGGGGCAATGAGCAGTTCTTC.

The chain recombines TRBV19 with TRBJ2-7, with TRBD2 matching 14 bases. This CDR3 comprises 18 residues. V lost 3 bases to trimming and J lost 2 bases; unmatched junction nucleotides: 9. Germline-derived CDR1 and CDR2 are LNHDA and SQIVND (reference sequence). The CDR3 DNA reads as TGTGCCAGTAGTATCAAAGGACTAGCGGGGGGACTACCCTACGAGCAGTACTTC. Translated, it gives CASSIKGLAGGLPYEQYF.

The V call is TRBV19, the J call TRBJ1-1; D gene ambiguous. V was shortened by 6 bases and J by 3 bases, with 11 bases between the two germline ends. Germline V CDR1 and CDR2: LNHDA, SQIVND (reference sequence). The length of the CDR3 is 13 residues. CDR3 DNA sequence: TGTGCCAGTAGCGCAGACGCGGACACTGAAGCTTTCTTT. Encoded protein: CASSADADTEAFF. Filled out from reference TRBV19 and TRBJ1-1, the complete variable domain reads DGGITQSPKYLFRKEGQNVTLSCEQNLNHDAMYWYRQDPGQGLRLIYYSQIVNDFQKGDIAEGYSVSREKKESFPLTVTSAQKNPTAFYLCASSADADTEAFFGQGTRLTVV.

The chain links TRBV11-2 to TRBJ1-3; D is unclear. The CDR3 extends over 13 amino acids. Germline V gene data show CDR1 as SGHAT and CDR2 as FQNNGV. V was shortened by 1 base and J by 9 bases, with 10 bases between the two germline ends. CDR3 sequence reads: CASSLVEGRTIYF. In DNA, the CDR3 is TGTGCCAGCAGCTTAGTAGAGGGTCGCACCATATATTTT.

The CDR3 coding sequence is TGTGCCAGCAGTTCACTAGCCTTCCACGAGCAGTACTTC. Translating gives CASSSLAFHEQYF. The chain recombines TRBV27 with TRBJ2-5; the D gene is possibly TRBD2 (6 bases). TRBJ2-7 matches the DNA end more closely, so the J call is doubtful. CDR1 and CDR2 from the germline V gene are MNHEY and SMNVEV (reference sequence). The CDR3 length is 13 residues.

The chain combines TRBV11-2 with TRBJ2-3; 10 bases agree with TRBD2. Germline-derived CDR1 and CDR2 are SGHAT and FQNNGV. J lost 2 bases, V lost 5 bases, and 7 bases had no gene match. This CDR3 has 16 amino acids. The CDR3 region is CASSLLAGEITDTQYF. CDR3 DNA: TGTGCCAGCAGCCTGCTAGCGGGGGAGATCACAGATACGCAGTATTTT.

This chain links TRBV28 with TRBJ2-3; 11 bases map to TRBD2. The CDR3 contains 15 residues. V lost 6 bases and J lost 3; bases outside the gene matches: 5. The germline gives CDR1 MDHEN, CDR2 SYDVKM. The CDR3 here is CASSVAGGRTDTQYF. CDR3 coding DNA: TGTGCCAGCAGCGTAGCGGGGGGGCGAACAGATACGCAGTATTTT. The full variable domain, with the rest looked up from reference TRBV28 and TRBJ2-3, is DVKVTQSSRYLVKRTGEKVFLECVQDMDHENMFWYRQDPGLGLRLIYFSYDVKMKEKGDIPEGYSVSREKKERFSLILESASTNQTSMYLCASSVAGGRTDTQYFGPGTRLTVL.

CDR3 sequence (DNA): TGTGCCAGCAGTGAAGGGACACAATACAATGAGCAGTTCTTC. The encoded protein is CASSEGTQYNEQFF. The V and J genes are TRBV2 and TRBJ2-1, with D maybe TRBD1 (5 bases). Germline lookup yields CDR1 SNHLY and CDR2 FYNNEI. Trimming cost V 1 base and J 4 bases, with 8 bases left between them. CDR3 length: 14 residues.

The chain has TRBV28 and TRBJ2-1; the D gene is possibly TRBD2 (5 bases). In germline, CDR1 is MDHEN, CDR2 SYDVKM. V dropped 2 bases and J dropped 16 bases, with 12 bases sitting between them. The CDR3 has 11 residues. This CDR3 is CASSLGRVDFF. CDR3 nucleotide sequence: TGTGCCAGCAGTTTAGGGCGGGTTGATTTCTTC.

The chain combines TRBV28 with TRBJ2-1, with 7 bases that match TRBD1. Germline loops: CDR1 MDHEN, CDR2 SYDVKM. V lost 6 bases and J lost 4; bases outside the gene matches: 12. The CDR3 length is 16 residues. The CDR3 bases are TGTGCCAGCAGCACCGACGCCGGGACAGCTTACAATGAGCAGTTCTTC. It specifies CASSTDAGTAYNEQFF.

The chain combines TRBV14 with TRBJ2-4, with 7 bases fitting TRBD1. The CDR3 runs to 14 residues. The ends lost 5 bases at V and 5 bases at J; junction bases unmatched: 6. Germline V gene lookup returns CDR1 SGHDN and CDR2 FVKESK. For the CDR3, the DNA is TGTGCCAGCAGCGTACAGGGGCCAGAAAACATTCAGTACTTC. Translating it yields CASSVQGPENIQYF.

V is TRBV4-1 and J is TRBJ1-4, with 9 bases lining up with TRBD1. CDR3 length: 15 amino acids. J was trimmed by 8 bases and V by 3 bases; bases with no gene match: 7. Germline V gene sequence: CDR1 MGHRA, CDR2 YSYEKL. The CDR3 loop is CASSQGQGPSEKLFF. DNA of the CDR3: TGCGCCAGCAGCCAGGGACAGGGCCCATCGGAAAAACTGTTTTTT.

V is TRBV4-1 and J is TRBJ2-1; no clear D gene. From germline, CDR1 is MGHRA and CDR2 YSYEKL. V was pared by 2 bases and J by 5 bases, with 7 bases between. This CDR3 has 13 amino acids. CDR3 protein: CASSQLTDNEQFF. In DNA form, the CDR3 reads TGCGCCAGCAGCCAACTGACTGACAATGAGCAGTTCTTC.

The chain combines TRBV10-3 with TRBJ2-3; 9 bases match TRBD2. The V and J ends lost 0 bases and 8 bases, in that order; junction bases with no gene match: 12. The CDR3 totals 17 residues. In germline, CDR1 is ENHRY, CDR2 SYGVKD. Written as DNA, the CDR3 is TGTGCCATCAGTGAGTCGTCGCGGGAGGGCCGTTTAGGTACGCAGTATTTT. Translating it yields CAISESSREGRLGTQYF.

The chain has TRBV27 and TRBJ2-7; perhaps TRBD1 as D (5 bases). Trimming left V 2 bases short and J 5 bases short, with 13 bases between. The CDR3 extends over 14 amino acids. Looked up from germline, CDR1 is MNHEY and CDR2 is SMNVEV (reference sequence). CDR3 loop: CASSLAARGHEQYF. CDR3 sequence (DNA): TGTGCCAGCAGTTTAGCGGCTAGGGGCCACGAGCAGTACTTC.